A single sample is the source of the 31 T cell receptor beta chains below, sequenced in a study of blood T cell repertoires in COVID-19. Sequencing used immunoSEQ multiplex PCR; TCRdb keeps in-frame clones, though not all of them. Altogether about 130,000 clones are present, approximately 86% being singletons, with the ten largest covering 10% to 12%. Material: peripheral blood. These receptors were obtained from an older woman with COVID-19, enrolled during active disease.

The J gene is TRBJ2-7, the V gene TRBV19; 12 bases agree with TRBD2. The CDR3 loop spans 16 amino acids. Germline CDR1 reads LNHDA; CDR2 reads SQIVND (reference sequence). The trim removed 1 base at V and 1 base at J, leaving 2 bases unmatched. This chain's CDR3 is CASSIVGTSGSYEQYF. As DNA, the CDR3 is TGTGCCAGTAGTATAGTGGGGACTAGCGGGTCCTACGAGCAGTACTTC.

The rearrangement uses TRBV10-3 and TRBJ1-2; D perhaps matches TRBD1 (6 bases). Germline assignment: CDR1 ENHRY and CDR2 SYGVKD. This CDR3 has 13 residues. Trimming stripped 7 bases from V and 6 bases from J, with 15 bases between. CDR3: CAITRQAADGYTF. The CDR3 DNA reads as TGTGCCATCACCAGACAGGCGGCCGATGGCTACACCTTC.

The V and J genes are TRBV19 and TRBJ1-2, with 9 nucleotides matching TRBD1. V lost 4 bases to trimming and J lost 7 bases; unmatched junction nucleotides: 7. There are 14 residues in the CDR3. Germline CDR1 reads LNHDA; CDR2 reads SQIVND (reference sequence). CDR3 residues: CASSTTGGKSGYTF. CDR3 in DNA: TGTGCCAGTAGTACCACAGGGGGCAAGAGTGGCTACACCTTC.

A word on this clone: The junction does not match germline at one end; this may be a read error. V usage is TRBV7-7 and J usage is TRBJ2-1; TRBD2 aligns across 15 bases. Germline V lookup: CDR1 SSHAT, CDR2 FNYEAQ (reference sequence). The CDR3 contains 18 residues. The CDR3 here is CASSSGTSGRSSYNEQFF. In DNA form, the CDR3 reads TGTGCTAGCAGTTCCGGGACTAGCGGGAGGAGCTCCTACAATGAGCAGTTCTTC.

The chain carries TRBV28 and TRBJ2-2; D not certain. Per the germline V gene, CDR1 is MDHEN and CDR2 is SYDVKM. This CDR3 is built from 12 residues. Trimming left V 3 bases short and J 7 bases short, with 6 bases between. CDR3 loop: CASSLPHGELFF. Here the CDR3 DNA reads TGTGCCAGCAGTTTGCCACACGGGGAGCTGTTTTTT.

This CDR3 is CASSQSAGNPLINSPLHF. CDR3 DNA: TGCGCCAGCAGTCAATCGGCAGGGAATCCCCTCATTAATTCACCCCTCCACTTT. V is TRBV23-1 and J is TRBJ1-6, with a possible D match to TRBD1 (5 bases). TRBV23-1 is an open reading frame whose function is uncertain. This CDR3 has 18 amino acids. V gave up 0 bases and J gave up 6 bases, with 18 bases separating them.

This chain joins TRBV7-7 and TRBJ2-7; TRBD1 is a possible D gene (6 bases). Trimming stripped 5 bases from V and 6 bases from J, with 14 bases between. The CDR3 extends over 13 amino acids. Germline V gene lookup returns CDR1 SSHAT and CDR2 FNYEAQ (reference sequence). The CDR3 sequence is CASSRSGQSEQYF. CDR3 sequence (DNA): TGTGCCAGCAGCCGCTCCGGACAGTCCGAGCAGTACTTC.

The CDR3 coding sequence is TGTGCCAGCAGCTTTCTCCGGGGAGAAGGAGCTTTCTTT. Protein product: CASSFLRGEGAFF. V and J are TRBV5-4 and TRBJ1-1, with D hard to call. V lost 2 bases, J lost 10 bases, and 15 bases lay in between. The CDR3 is 13 residues long. Germline values: CDR1 SGHNT, CDR2 YYREEE (reference sequence).

This chain joins TRBV7-9 and TRBJ1-6, with 10 nucleotides matching TRBD1. Germline lookup yields CDR1 SEHNR and CDR2 FQNEAQ (reference sequence). Germline trimming cut 4 bases from V and 9 bases from J; bases unmatched to any gene: 3. This CDR3 comprises 14 residues. CDR3 loop: CASSSGQGRSPLHF. CDR3 bases: TGTGCCAGCAGCTCGGGACAGGGGCGTTCACCCCTCCACTTT.

The V and J genes are TRBV11-2 and TRBJ2-3, with 8 bases that match TRBD2. With V trimmed by 3 bases and J by 5 bases, 4 bases remained unmatched. The germline V gene has CDR1 SGHAT and CDR2 FQNNGV. This CDR3 has 14 residues. This CDR3 is CASSLWAGGDTQYF. The CDR3 DNA reads TGTGCCAGCAGCTTGTGGGCGGGGGGAGATACGCAGTATTTT.

The chain has TRBV4-1 and TRBJ1-5; possible D gene TRBD1, 5 bases. Germline V gene sequence: CDR1 MGHRA, CDR2 YSYEKL. CDR3 size: 15 residues. V lost 0 bases to trimming and J lost 1 base, with 7 bases between them. The chain's CDR3 is CASSQEDTSNQPQHF. Written as DNA, the CDR3 is TGCGCCAGCAGCCAAGAGGACACCAGCAATCAGCCCCAGCATTTT.

The chain couples TRBV30 to TRBJ1-1; D gene uncertain. This CDR3 has 11 amino acids. The V end was cut by 2 bases, the J end by 7 bases, with 8 bases between. The germline V gene has CDR1 GTSNPN and CDR2 SVGIG (reference sequence). CDR3 loop: CAWSREFEAFF. The CDR3 DNA is TGTGCCTGGAGTCGCGAGTTTGAAGCTTTCTTT.

This rearrangement joins TRBV7-8 to TRBJ1-2; D perhaps matches TRBD1 (5 bases). Deletions cut 5 bases from V and 4 bases from J, with 17 bases between. CDR1 SGHVS and CDR2 FQNEAQ come from the germline V gene. The CDR3 consists of 15 residues. For the CDR3, the DNA is TGTGCCAGCAGCGCGCGCGGGGGATTCGGCTATGGCTACACCTTC. Protein: CASSARGGFGYGYTF.

The chain is built from TRBV7-8 and TRBJ2-4, with D perhaps matching TRBD1 (5 bases). Trimming removed 3 bases from V and 0 bases from J, with 9 bases in between. The CDR3 is 15 amino acids. Germline V lookup: CDR1 SGHVS, CDR2 FQNEAQ. The CDR3 coding sequence is TGTGCCAGCAGCTTCGACAGCCTAGCCAAAAACATTCAGTACTTC. Amino acids: CASSFDSLAKNIQYF. The full variable domain, its missing parts supplied by reference TRBV7-8 and TRBJ2-4, is GAGVSQSPRYKVAKRGQDVALRCDPISGHVSLFWYQQALGQGPEFLTYFQNEAQLDKSGLPSDRFFAERPEGSVSTLKIQRTQQEDSAVYLCASSFDSLAKNIQYFGAGTRLSVL.

The rearrangement uses TRBV2 and TRBJ1-2, with unresolved D. Trimming removed 2 bases from V and 6 bases from J, with 13 bases in between. Germline values: CDR1 SNHLY, CDR2 FYNNEI. The CDR3 runs to 14 residues. CDR3 residues: CASSEKRGVDGYTF. The CDR3 DNA follows: TGTGCCAGCAGTGAAAAGCGGGGAGTGGATGGCTACACCTTC.

The table lists this clone with a few counts. This sequence joins TRBV7-3 and TRBJ1-1; D is uncertain. This CDR3 region has 13 residues. Germline V gene sequence: CDR1 SGHTA, CDR2 FQGTGA. V dropped 6 bases and J dropped 3 bases, with 11 bases sitting between them. CDR3 DNA sequence: TGTGCCAGCAGGGGCAGGTTGGACACTGAAGCTTTCTTT. Protein: CASRGRLDTEAFF. The full variable domain, with the rest looked up from reference TRBV7-3 and TRBJ1-1, is GAGVSQTPSNKVTEKGKYVELRCDPISGHTALYWYRQSLGQGPEFLIYFQGTGAADDSGLPNDRFFAVRPEGSVSTLKIQRTERGDSAVYLCASRGRLDTEAFFGQGTRLTVV.

The gene calls are TRBV19 and TRBJ1-5; D possibly corresponds to TRBD1 (6 bases). V was shortened by 5 bases and J by 2 bases, with 13 bases between the two germline ends. Germline V gene data show CDR1 as LNHDA and CDR2 as SQIVND (reference sequence). The CDR3 is 15 amino acids. CDR3 amino acids: CASSWTSGGNQPQHF. The CDR3 coding sequence is TGTGCCAGTAGTTGGACTTCAGGGGGCAATCAGCCCCAGCATTTT.

V and J are TRBV19 and TRBJ2-3; 7 positions match TRBD1. The CDR3 is 14 residues long. From germline, CDR1 is LNHDA and CDR2 SQIVND (reference sequence). Unmatched junction bases numbered 9, after V lost 7 bases and J lost 5 bases. The CDR3 DNA follows: TGTGCCAGTACGACAGGGTTGCGCGGAGATACGCAGTATTTT. The encoded protein is CASTTGLRGDTQYF. The full variable domain, with the rest looked up from reference TRBV19 and TRBJ2-3, is DGGITQSPKYLFRKEGQNVTLSCEQNLNHDAMYWYRQDPGQGLRLIYYSQIVNDFQKGDIAEGYSVSREKKESFPLTVTSAQKNPTAFYLCASTTGLRGDTQYFGPGTRLTVL.

The chain combines TRBV6-1 with TRBJ1-5, with D tentatively TRBD1 (6 bases). Germline CDR1 and CDR2: MNHNS and SASEGT. Between the trimmed V and J ends, which lost 2 bases and 1 base, there was a span of 9 bases. This CDR3 has 15 residues. The CDR3 DNA sequence: TGTGCCAGCAGTGAAAACACAGGGAGCAATCAGCCCCAGCATTTT. This codes for CASSENTGSNQPQHF.

The chain is built from TRBV15 and TRBJ1-2; 8 bases match TRBD1. The junction had 3 bases not matched to a gene; V was cut back by 0 bases and J by 3 bases. Germline CDR1 is LNHNV and CDR2 is YYDKDF (reference sequence). This CDR3 region has 15 residues. Here the CDR3 DNA reads TGTGCCACCAGCAGAGACGGACAGGGAGACTATGGCTACACCTTC. Its protein product is CATSRDGQGDYGYTF.

The chain has TRBV10-3 and TRBJ2-7, with D possibly matching TRBD1 (6 bases). The CDR3 spans 13 residues. Trimming stripped 4 bases from V and 4 bases from J, with 11 bases between. Germline CDR1 ENHRY, CDR2 SYGVKD. The CDR3 reads CAISAIQGYEQYF. CDR3 in DNA: TGTGCCATCAGTGCCATACAGGGTTACGAGCAGTACTTC.

The chain couples TRBV6-5 to TRBJ2-7; 9 bases are a match to TRBD2. The CDR3 is made up of 15 amino acids. Trimming at V came to 6 bases and at J to 3 bases, leaving 9 bases not matched to a gene. Per germline, CDR1 MNHEY and CDR2 SVGAGI. The CDR3 nucleotides are TGTGCCAGCAGGGAGGGGCTAGCGGGGATCTACGAGCAGTACTTC. This sequence encodes CASREGLAGIYEQYF.

A single count supports this clone. The chain uses TRBV28 and TRBJ1-2; a weak D match, TRBD1 (5 bases). V dropped 5 bases and J dropped 3 bases, with 16 bases sitting between them. CDR1 is MDHEN, CDR2 SYDVKM, per germline. The CDR3 covers 15 residues. The CDR3 coding sequence is TGTGCCAGCAGTGGGGCGGGGCCTCGCTACTATGGCTACACCTTC. It encodes CASSGAGPRYYGYTF.

The chain employs TRBV30 and TRBJ1-2; D gene uncertain. Looked up from germline, CDR1 is GTSNPN and CDR2 is SVGIG (reference sequence). V lost 3 bases to trimming and J lost 5 bases, with 19 bases between them. CDR3 length equals 15 residues. The CDR3 bases are TGTGCCTGGAGCACACCCTGGGCCGGCAAGTATGGCTACACCTTC. It specifies CAWSTPWAGKYGYTF.

The chain uses TRBV12-3 or TRBV12-4 and TRBJ1-6; D is uncertain. The CDR3 spans 12 residues. Between the trimmed V and J ends, which lost 3 bases and 12 bases, there was a span of 9 bases. The CDR3 coding sequence is TGTGCCAGCAGTTTCAGTGGCCGACCCCTCCACTTT. Translating gives CASSFSGRPLHF.

This clone has only one observation. In DNA, the CDR3 is TGTGCCAGCAGTGAGGTTCGTCAGGCCTCGGGGAATTCACCCCTCCACTTT. Protein: CASSEVRQASGNSPLHF. V and J are TRBV2 and TRBJ1-6; D is unclear. Germline V gives CDR1 SNHLY, CDR2 FYNNEI. This CDR3 is 17 amino acids long. The V end was cut by 3 bases, the J end by 7 bases, with 19 bases between.

As to this clone: The CDR3 end shows no conserved phenylalanine or tryptophan, and so a read error is likely. It is unclear where the CDR3 begins or ends on the DNA, so no DNA is shown, and the CDR3 is as TCRdb lists it. V and J are TRBV9 and TRBJ1-2; the table assigns TRBD1, which was not confirmed against the DNA. Germline lookup yields CDR1 SGDLS and CDR2 YYNGEE. The CDR3 region is 10 residues in length, termini included. This chain's CDR3 is CASSAYSSLG.

This clone was seen once. The V gene is TRBV5-8, the J gene TRBJ2-6; tentative D call: TRBD1 (6 bases). The CDR3 is 17 amino acids. Germline V gene lookup returns CDR1 SGHTS and CDR2 YDEGEE. The V end was cut by 4 bases, the J end by 2 bases, with 16 bases between. The CDR3 DNA is TGTGCCAGCAGCCTGGGACACCGGTCCACTGGGGCCAACGTCCTGACTTTC. The encoded protein is CASSLGHRSTGANVLTF.

The chain couples TRBV4-1 to TRBJ1-1; D is undetermined. Between the trimmed V and J ends, which lost 4 bases and 7 bases, there was a span of 13 bases. The V gene's germline CDR1 is MGHRA and CDR2 YSYEKL. The CDR3 spans 13 residues. The CDR3 DNA follows: TGCGCCAGCAGCCGAGCACCCAGACTTGAAGCTTTCTTT. Encoded protein: CASSRAPRLEAFF.

The V gene is TRBV28, the J gene TRBJ1-6, with D perhaps matching TRBD1 (6 bases). V lost 4 bases and J 7 bases, leaving 8 bases between the germline ends. This CDR3 region has 13 residues. Germline lookup yields CDR1 MDHEN and CDR2 SYDVKM. For the CDR3, the DNA is TGTGCCAGCAGTTGGCAGGGGAATTCACCCCTCCACTTT. It specifies CASSWQGNSPLHF.

The chain links TRBV25-1 to TRBJ2-7, with D tentatively TRBD2 (6 bases). The V and J ends lost 3 bases and 6 bases respectively, with 12 bases between them. Germline values: CDR1 MGHDK, CDR2 SYGVNS. This CDR3 has 13 amino acids. The CDR3 loop reads CASSESGTREQYF. The CDR3 DNA sequence: TGTGCCAGCAGTGAGTCAGGGACTCGCGAGCAGTACTTC.